The clone carrying this T cell receptor (beta chain) was picked up a small number of times. Antigen unknown. This entry is derived from a study of T cells in Graves' hyperthyroidism and ophthalmopathy. Regarding the study as a whole: Most clonotypes expanded in the thyroid (above 0.001) were also present in blood.

Germline loops: CDR1 KGHSH, CDR2 LQKENI. The J segment lost 2 bases and the V segment lost 4 bases, leaving 6 bases of the junction unmatched. The CDR3 consists of 16 residues. RNA transcripts served as the template for amplifying TCR beta CDR3 regions. Primed by the HTBI set, a first-round RT-PCR was run on the TCR CDR3. TCRdb fed the multiplex PCR reads into MiXCR, producing one record per CDR3 protein. Among nearly 600,000 distinct CDR3 sequences listed, about 14% were seen once. This TCR was sampled from a young woman with Graves' ophthalmopathy. Input material: blood. The chain links TRBV18 to TRBJ1-5; 9 nucleotides line up with TRBD1. CDR3 bases: TGTGCCAGCTCACAACAGGGGGCTGGGCGCAATCAGCCCCAGCATTTT. Protein: CASSQQGAGRNQPQHF.